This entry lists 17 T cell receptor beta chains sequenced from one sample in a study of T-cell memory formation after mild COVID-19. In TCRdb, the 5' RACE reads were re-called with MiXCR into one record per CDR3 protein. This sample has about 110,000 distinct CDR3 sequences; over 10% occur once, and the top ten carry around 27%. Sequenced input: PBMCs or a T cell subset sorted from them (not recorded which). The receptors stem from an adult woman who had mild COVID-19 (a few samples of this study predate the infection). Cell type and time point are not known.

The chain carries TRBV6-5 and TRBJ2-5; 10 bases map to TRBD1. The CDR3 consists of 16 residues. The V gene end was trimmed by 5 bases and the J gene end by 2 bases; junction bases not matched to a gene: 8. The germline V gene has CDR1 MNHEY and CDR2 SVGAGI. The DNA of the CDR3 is TGTGCCAGCAGTCCCCGGGACAGGGGTTTTCAAGAGACCCAGTACTTC. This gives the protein CASSPRDRGFQETQYF.

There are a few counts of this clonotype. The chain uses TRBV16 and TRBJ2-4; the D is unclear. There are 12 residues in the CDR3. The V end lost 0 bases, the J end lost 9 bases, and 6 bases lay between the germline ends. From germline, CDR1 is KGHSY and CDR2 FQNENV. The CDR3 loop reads CASSQSMSIQYF. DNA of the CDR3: TGTGCCAGCAGCCAATCTATGAGCATTCAGTACTTC.

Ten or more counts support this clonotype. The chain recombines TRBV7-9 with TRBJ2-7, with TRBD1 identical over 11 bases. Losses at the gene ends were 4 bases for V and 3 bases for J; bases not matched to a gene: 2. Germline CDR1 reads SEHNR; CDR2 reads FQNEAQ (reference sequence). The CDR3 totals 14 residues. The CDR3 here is CASSSGTGGYEQYF. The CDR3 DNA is TGTGCCAGCAGCTCCGGGACAGGGGGCTACGAGCAGTACTTC.

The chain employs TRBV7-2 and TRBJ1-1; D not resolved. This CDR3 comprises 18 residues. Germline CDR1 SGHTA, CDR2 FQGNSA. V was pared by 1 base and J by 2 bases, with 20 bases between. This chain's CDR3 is CASSLGWLGPGDNTEAFF. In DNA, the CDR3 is TGTGCCAGCAGCTTAGGTTGGTTGGGCCCAGGAGACAACACTGAAGCTTTCTTT.

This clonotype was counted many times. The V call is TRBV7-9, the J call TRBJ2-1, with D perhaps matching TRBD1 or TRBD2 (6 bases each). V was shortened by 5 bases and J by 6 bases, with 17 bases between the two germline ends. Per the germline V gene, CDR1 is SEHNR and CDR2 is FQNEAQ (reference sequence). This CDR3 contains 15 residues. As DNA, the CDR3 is TGTGCCAGCAGCCTTGGGGGGCTCCTTCTCAATGAGCAGTTCTTC. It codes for CASSLGGLLLNEQFF. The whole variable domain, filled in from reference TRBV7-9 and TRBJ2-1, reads DTGVSQNPRHKITKRGQNVTFRCDPISEHNRLYWYRQTLGQGPEFLTYFQNEAQLEKSRLLSDRFSAERPKGSFSTLEIQRTEQGDSAMYLCASSLGGLLLNEQFFGPGTRLTVL.

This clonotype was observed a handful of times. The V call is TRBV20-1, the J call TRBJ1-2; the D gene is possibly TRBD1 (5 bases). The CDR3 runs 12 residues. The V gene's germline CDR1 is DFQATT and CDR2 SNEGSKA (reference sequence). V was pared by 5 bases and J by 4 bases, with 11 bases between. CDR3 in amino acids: CSAFRGTYGYTF. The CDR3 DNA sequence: TGCAGTGCTTTCCGGGGGACCTATGGCTACACCTTC.

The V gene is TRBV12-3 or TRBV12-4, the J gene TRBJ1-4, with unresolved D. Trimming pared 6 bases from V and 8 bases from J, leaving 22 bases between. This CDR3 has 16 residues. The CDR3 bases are TGTGCCAGCAGCGGACGTTTAGGAGGGTTGGGAGAAAAACTGTTTTTT. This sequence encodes CASSGRLGGLGEKLFF.

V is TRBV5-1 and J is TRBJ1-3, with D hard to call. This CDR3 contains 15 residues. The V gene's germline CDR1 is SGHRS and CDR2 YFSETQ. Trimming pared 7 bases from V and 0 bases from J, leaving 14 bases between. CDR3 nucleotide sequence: TGCGCCAGCTCCACCGACCCAAGCTCTGGAAACACCATATATTTT. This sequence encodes CASSTDPSSGNTIYF.

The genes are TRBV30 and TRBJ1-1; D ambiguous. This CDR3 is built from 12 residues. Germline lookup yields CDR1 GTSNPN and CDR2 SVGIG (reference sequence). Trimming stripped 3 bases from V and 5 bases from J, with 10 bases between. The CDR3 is CAWSLGWTEAFF. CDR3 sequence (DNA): TGTGCCTGGAGCTTAGGATGGACTGAAGCTTTCTTT.

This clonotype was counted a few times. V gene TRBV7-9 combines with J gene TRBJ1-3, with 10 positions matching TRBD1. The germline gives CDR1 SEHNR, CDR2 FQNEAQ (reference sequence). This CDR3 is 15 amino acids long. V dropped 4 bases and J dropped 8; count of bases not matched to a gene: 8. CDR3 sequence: CASSSTGTGVDTIYF. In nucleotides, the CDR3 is TGTGCCAGCAGCTCAACCGGGACAGGGGTAGACACCATATATTTT.

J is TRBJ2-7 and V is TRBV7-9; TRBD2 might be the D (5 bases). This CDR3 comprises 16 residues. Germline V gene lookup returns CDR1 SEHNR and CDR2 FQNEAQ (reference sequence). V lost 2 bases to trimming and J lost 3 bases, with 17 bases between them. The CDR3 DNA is TGTGCCAGCAGCTTATGGCCGGGATCCCCGGGCTACGAGCAGTACTTC. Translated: CASSLWPGSPGYEQYF.

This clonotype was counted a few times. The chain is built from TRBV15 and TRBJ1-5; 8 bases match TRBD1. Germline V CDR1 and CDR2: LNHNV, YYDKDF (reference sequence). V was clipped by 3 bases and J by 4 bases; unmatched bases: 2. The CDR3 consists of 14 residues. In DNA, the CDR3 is TGTGCCACCAGCAGGACAGGGGTGAATCAGCCCCAGCATTTT. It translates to CATSRTGVNQPQHF.

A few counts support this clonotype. In DNA, the CDR3 is TGTGCCAGCAGTCCAATCCAGGGGGCGCGTCTGGAAGAGACCCAGTACTTC. As protein: CASSPIQGARLEETQYF. J is TRBJ2-5 and V is TRBV6-5; 8 bases are a match to TRBD1. This CDR3 is built from 17 residues. Germline V gene data show CDR1 as MNHEY and CDR2 as SVGAGI. Unmatched junction bases numbered 14, after V lost 5 bases and J lost 3 bases.

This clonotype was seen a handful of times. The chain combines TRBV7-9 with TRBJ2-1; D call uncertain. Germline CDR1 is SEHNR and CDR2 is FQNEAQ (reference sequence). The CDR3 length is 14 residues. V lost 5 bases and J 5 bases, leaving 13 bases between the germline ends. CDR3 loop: CASSIRVRDNEQFF. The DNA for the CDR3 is TGTGCCAGCAGCATTAGGGTTAGGGACAATGAGCAGTTCTTC.

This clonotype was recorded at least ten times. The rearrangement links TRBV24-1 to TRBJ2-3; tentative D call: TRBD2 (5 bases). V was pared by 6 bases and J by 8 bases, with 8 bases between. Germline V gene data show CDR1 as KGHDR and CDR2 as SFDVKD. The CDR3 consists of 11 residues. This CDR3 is CATSTSGTQYF. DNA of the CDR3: TGTGCCACCAGTACGAGCGGTACGCAGTATTTT.

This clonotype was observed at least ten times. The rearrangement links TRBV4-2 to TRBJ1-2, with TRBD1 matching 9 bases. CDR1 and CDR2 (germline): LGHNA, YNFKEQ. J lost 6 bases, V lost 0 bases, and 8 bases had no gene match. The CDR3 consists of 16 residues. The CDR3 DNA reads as TGTGCCAGCAGCCAAGATCTCCAGACAGGGGGACATGGCTACACCTTC. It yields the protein CASSQDLQTGGHGYTF.

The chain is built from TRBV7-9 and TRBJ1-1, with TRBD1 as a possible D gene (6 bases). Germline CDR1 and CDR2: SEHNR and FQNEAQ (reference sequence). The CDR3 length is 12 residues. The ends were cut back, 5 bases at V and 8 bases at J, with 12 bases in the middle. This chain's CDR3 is CASSGRGGEAFF. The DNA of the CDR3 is TGTGCCAGCAGCGGTCGAGGGGGGGAAGCTTTCTTT.